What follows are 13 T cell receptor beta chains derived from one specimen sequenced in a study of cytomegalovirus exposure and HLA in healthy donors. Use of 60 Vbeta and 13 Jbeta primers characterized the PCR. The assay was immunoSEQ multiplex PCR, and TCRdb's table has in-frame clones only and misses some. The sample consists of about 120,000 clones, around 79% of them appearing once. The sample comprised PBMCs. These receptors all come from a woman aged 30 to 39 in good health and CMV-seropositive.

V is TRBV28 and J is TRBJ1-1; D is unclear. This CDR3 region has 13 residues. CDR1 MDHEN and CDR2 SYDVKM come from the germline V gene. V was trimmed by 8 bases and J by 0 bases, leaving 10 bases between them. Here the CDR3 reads CASCSALNTEAFF. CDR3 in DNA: TGTGCCAGCTGTAGCGCCCTGAACACTGAAGCTTTCTTT.

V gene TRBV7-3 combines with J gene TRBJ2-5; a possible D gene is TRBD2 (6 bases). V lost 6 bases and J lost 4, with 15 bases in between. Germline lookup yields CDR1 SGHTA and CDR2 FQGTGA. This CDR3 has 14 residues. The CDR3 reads CASSSSAAVETQYF. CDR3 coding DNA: TGTGCCAGCAGTTCTAGCGCAGCTGTAGAGACCCAGTACTTC.

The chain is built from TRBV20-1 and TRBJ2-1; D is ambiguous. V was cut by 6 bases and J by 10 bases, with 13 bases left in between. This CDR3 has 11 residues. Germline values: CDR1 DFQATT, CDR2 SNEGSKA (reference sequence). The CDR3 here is CSATNGVEQFF. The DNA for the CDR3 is TGCAGTGCCACAAATGGAGTCGAGCAGTTCTTC.

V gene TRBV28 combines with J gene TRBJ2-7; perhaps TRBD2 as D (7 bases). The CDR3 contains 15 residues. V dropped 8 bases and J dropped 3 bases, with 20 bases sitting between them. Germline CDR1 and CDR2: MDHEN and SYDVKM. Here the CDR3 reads CASGGRDTGFYEQYF. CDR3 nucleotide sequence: TGTGCCAGCGGGGGGAGGGATACAGGGTTCTACGAGCAGTACTTC.

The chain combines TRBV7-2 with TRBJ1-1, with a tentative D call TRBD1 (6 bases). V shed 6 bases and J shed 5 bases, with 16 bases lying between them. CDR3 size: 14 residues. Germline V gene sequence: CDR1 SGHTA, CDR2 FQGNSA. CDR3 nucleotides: TGTGCCAGCAGGCGAGGGGGGGCAGGGACTGAAGCTTTCTTT. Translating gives CASRRGGAGTEAFF.

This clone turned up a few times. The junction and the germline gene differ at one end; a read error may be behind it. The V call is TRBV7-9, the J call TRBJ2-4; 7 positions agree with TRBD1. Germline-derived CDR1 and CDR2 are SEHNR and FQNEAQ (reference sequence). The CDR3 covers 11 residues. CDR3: CASSSGQVQNF. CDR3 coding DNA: TGTGCCAGCAGCTCTGGACAGGTTCAGAACTTC.

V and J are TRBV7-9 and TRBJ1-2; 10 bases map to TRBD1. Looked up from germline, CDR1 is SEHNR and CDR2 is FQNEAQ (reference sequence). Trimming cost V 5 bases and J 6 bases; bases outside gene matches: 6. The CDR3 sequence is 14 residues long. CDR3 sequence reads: CASSPTTGGNGYTF. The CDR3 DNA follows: TGTGCCAGCAGCCCCACGACAGGGGGCAATGGCTACACCTTC.

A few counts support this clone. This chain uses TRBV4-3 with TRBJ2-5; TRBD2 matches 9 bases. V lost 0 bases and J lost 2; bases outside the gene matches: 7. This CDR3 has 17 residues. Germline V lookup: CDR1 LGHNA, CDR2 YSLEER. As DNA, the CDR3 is TGCGCCAGCAGCCAAGACTTCCGCGGGGGGGCACAAGAGACCCAGTACTTC. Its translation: CASSQDFRGGAQETQYF.

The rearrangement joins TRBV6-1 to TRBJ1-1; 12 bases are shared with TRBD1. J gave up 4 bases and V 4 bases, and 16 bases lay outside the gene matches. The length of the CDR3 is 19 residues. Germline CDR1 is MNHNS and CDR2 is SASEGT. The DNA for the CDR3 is TGTGCCAGCAGTGCCGGGGCGGGGGGACAGGGGGCCTGGGGCACTGAAGCTTTCTTT. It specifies CASSAGAGGQGAWGTEAFF.

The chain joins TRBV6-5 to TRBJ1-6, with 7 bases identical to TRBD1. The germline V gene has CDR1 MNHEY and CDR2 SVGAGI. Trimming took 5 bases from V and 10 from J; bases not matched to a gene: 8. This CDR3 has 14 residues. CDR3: CASSHRGQESPLHF. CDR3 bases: TGTGCCAGCAGTCACAGGGGCCAGGAGTCACCCCTCCACTTT.

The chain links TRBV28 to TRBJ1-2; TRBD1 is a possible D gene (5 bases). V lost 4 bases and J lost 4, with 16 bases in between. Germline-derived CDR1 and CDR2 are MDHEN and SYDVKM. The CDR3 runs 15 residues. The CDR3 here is CASSSLAAGPYGYTF. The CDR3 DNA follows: TGTGCCAGCAGTTCCTTGGCGGCAGGGCCCTATGGCTACACCTTC.

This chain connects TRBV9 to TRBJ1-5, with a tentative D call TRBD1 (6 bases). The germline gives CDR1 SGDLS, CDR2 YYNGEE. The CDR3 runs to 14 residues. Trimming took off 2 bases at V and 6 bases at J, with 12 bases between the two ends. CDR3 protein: CASSVGGEVQPQHF. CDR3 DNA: TGTGCCAGCAGCGTTGGGGGCGAGGTTCAGCCCCAGCATTTT.

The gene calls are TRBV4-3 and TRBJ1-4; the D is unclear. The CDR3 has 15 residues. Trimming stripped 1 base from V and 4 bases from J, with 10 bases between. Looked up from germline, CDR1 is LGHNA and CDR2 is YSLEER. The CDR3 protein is CASSQVEQYNEKLFF. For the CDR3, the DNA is TGCGCCAGCAGCCAAGTCGAACAGTATAATGAAAAACTGTTTTTT.